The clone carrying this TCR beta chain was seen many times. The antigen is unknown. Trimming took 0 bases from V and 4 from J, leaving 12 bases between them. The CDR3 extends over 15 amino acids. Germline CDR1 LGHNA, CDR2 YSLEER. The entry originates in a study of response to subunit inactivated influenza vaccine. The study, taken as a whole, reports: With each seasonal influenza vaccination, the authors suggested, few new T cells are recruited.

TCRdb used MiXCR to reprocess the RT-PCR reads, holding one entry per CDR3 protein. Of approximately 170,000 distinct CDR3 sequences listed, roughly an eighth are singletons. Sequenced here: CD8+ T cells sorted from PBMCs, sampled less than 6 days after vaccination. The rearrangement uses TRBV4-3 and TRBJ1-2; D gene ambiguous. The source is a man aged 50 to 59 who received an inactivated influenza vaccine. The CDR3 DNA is TGCGCCAGCAGCCAAGATATTGGGGTGGGCTATGGCTACACCTTC. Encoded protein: CASSQDIGVGYGYTF.